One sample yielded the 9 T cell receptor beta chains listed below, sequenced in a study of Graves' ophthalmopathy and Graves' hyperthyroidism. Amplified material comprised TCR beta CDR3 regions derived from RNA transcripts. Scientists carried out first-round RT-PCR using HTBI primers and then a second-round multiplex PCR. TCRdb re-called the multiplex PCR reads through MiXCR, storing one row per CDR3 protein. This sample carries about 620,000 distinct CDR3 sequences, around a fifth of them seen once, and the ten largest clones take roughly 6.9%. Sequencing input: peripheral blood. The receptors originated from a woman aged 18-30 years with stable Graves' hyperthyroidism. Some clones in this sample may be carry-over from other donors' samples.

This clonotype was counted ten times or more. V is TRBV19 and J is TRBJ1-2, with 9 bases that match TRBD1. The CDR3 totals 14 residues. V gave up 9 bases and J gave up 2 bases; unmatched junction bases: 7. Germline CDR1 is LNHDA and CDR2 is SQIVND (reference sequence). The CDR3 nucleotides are TGTGCCAGCCTTGCCGGGACAGGGAACTATGGCTACACCTTC. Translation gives CASLAGTGNYGYTF.

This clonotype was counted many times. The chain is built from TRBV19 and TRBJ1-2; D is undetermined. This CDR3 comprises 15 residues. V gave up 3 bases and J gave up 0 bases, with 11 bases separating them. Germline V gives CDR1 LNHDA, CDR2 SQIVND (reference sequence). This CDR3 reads CASSMGRASNYGYTF. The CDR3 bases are TGTGCCAGTAGTATGGGAAGGGCTTCTAACTATGGCTACACCTTC.

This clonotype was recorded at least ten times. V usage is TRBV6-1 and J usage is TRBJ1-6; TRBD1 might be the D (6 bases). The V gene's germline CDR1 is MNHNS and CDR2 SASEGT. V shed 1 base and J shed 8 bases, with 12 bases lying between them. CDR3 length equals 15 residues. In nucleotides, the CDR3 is TGTGCCAGCAGTGAAGATGGGGGGCTCTATTCACCCCTCCACTTT. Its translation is CASSEDGGLYSPLHF.

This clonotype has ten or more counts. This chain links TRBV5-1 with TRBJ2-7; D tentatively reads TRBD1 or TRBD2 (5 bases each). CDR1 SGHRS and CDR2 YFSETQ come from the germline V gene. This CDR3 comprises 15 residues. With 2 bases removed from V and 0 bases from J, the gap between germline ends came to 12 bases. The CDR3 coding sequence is TGCGCCAGCAGCTTTTGGGACCGAACCTCCTACGAGCAGTACTTC. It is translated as CASSFWDRTSYEQYF.

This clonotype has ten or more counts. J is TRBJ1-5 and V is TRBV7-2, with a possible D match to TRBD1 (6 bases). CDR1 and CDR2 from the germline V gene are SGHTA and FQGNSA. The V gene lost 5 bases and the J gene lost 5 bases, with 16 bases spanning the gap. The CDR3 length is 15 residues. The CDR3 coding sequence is TGTGCCAGCAGCCCATTTAGGACAGCGGATCAGCCCCAGCATTTT. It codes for CASSPFRTADQPQHF.

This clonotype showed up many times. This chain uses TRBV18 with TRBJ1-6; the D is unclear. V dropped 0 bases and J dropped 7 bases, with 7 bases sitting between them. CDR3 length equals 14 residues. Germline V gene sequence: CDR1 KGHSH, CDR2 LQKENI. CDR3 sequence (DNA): TGTGCCAGCTCACCACCGTCGCGAAATTCACCCCTCCACTTT. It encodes CASSPPSRNSPLHF.

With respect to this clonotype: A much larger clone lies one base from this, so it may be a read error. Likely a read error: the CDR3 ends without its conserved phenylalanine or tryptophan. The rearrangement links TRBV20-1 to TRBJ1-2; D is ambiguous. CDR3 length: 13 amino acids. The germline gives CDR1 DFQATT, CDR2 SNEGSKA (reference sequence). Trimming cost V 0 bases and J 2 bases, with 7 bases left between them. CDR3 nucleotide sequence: TGCAGTGCTAGAGAGGCAAGGAACTATGGCTACACCTCC. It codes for CSAREARNYGYTS.

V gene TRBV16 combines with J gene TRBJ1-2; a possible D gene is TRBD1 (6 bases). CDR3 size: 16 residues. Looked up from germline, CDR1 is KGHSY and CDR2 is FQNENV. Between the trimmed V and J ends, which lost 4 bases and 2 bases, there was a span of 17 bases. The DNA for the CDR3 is TGTGCCAGCAGCCCGGGGGCTGGCCAAACAAACTATGGCTACACCTTC. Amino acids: CASSPGAGQTNYGYTF. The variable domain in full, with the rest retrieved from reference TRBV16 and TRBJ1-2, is GEEVAQTPKHLVRGEGQKAKLYCAPIKGHSYVFWYQQVLKNEFKFLISFQNENVFDETGMPKERFSAKCLPNSPCSLEIQATKLEDSAVYFCASSPGAGQTNYGYTFGSGTRLTVV.

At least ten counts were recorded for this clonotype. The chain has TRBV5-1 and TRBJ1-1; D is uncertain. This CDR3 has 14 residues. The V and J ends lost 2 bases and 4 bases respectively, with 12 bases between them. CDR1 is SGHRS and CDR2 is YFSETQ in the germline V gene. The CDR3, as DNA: TGCGCCAGCAGCTTAGAGGGAGGGAGCACTGAAGCTTTCTTT. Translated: CASSLEGGSTEAFF. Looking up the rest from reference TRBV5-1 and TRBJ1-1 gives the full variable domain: KAGVTQTPRYLIKTRGQQVTLSCSPISGHRSVSWYQQTPGQGLQFLFEYFSETQRNKGNFPGRFSGRQFSNSRSEMNVSTLELGDSALYLCASSLEGGSTEAFFGQGTRLTVV.